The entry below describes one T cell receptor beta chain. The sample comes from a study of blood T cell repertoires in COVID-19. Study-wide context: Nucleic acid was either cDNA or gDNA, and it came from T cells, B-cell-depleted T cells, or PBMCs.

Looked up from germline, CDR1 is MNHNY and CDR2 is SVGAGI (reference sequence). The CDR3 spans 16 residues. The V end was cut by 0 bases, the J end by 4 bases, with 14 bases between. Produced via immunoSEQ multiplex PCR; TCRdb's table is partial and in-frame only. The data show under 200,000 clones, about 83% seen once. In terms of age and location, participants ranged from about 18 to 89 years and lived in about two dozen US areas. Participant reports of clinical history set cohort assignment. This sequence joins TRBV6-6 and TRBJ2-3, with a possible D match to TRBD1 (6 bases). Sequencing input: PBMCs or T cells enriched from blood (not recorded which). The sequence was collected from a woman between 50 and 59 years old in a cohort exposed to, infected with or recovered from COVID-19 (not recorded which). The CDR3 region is CASSYSYRAESDTQYF. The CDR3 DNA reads TGTGCCAGCAGTTACTCATACAGGGCTGAGTCAGATACGCAGTATTTT.